This entry concerns a single T cell receptor (beta chain). Its target is not known. Assay used: immunoSEQ multiplex PCR; TCRdb lists only in-frame clones, some missing. This table has some 50,000 clones, approximately 88% appearing once. Time point denoted: week 47, end of study. Alongside topical imiquimod, each dose of vaccine comprised 300 ug of mutant IDH1 20-mer peptide. Patients, over weeks 1, 3, 5, 7, 11, 15, 19 and 23, received a total of eight vaccinations. This sample is drawn from a study of a mutant IDH1 vaccine in newly diagnosed glioma. Study context: The therapy given earlier, which was standard therapy, consisted of radiotherapy, temozolomide, or both, and most of the patients received both. Study results and limitations: Pseudoprogression seemed unlinked to shifts in top peripheral T cell clonotypes.

Trimming took off 7 bases at V and 0 bases at J, with 13 bases between the two ends. The V gene's germline CDR1 is SQVTM and CDR2 ANQGSEA. This CDR3 is built from 13 residues. The origin of this receptor is a woman aged 30 to 39 with glioma. Some clones in this sample may be carry-over from other donors' samples. The gene calls are TRBV29-1 and TRBJ2-7; perhaps D is TRBD1 or TRBD2 (5 bases each). The sequencing used PBMCs, collected from a glioma patient whose treatment included an IDH1 peptide vaccine. CDR3 protein: CSARDETSYEQYF. As DNA, the CDR3 is TGCAGCGCCCGGGACGAGACCTCCTACGAGCAGTACTTC.